Shown below are 28 T cell receptor beta chains from a single sample sequenced in a study of beta chain features in type 1 diabetes. Findings and limits, study-wide: People with Type 1 diabetes carried modestly yet significantly shorter TCRB CDR3s in all four CD4+ subsets.

Their antigens are not known. Expressed TCRB transcripts were sequenced because the isolated RNA had all been reverse transcribed beforehand. Assay: immunoSEQ multiplex PCR; the TCRdb copy retains only in-frame clones and omits some. The top ten hold 0.02% to 0.025% of the sample, which has hundreds of thousands of clones, about an eighth seen once. The material sequenced was naive CD4+ T cells from blood. All receptors derive from a man aged 18-30 years with type 1 diabetes.

The gene calls are TRBV5-1 and TRBJ2-1, with a possible D match to TRBD2 (6 bases). Germline loops: CDR1 SGHRS, CDR2 YFSETQ. This CDR3 contains 16 residues. V was trimmed by 0 bases and J by 0 bases, leaving 10 bases between them. CDR3 sequence reads: CASSLDGGSSYNEQFF. CDR3 sequence (DNA): TGCGCCAGCAGCTTGGACGGGGGAAGCTCCTACAATGAGCAGTTCTTC.

This clone was observed a handful of times. This chain connects TRBV25-1 to TRBJ1-2, with D possibly TRBD1 on 5 matching bases. The germline V gene encodes CDR1 MGHDK and CDR2 SYGVNS. With 4 bases removed from V and 1 base from J, the gap between germline ends came to 10 bases. The CDR3 consists of 14 residues. The CDR3 DNA follows: TGTGCCAGCAGTGGAGGGGTCCTTAACTATGGCTACACCTTC. It specifies CASSGGVLNYGYTF.

CDR3 DNA sequence: TGTGCCTGGAGTGTACTAGGGGAAGGCACTGAAGCTTTCTTT. Protein product: CAWSVLGEGTEAFF. The rearrangement links TRBV30 to TRBJ1-1, with D tentatively TRBD1 (5 bases). V dropped 0 bases and J dropped 4 bases, with 12 bases sitting between them. The CDR3 covers 14 residues. CDR1 and CDR2 from the germline V gene are GTSNPN and SVGIG (reference sequence). Supplemented by reference TRBV30 and TRBJ1-1, the full variable domain reads SQTIHQWPATLVQPVGSPLSLECTVEGTSNPNLYWYRQAAGRGLQLLFYSVGIGQISSEVPQNLSASRPQDRQFILSSKKLLLSDSGFYLCAWSVLGEGTEAFFGQGTRLTVV.

This clone has more than one count but fewer than ten. This chain connects TRBV30 to TRBJ1-1, with a weak D call TRBD1 (5 bases). The CDR3 spans 12 residues. Germline lookup yields CDR1 GTSNPN and CDR2 SVGIG (reference sequence). Trimming left V 0 bases short and J 11 bases short, with 13 bases between. CDR3 sequence: CAWSVGPLRAFF. CDR3 nucleotide sequence: TGTGCCTGGAGTGTGGGGCCCCTTAGGGCTTTCTTT.

This clone was picked up a small number of times. The genes are TRBV7-9 and TRBJ1-6, with D perhaps matching TRBD1 (5 bases). CDR1 and CDR2 (germline): SEHNR, FQNEAQ (reference sequence). The CDR3 runs 14 residues. The V gene lost 5 bases and the J gene lost 9 bases, with 14 bases spanning the gap. CDR3 in amino acids: CASSEEDMSSPLHF. CDR3 DNA sequence: TGTGCCAGCAGCGAGGAGGACATGTCTTCACCCCTCCACTTT. Combining the CDR3 with reference TRBV7-9 and TRBJ1-6 gives the whole variable domain DTGVSQNPRHKITKRGQNVTFRCDPISEHNRLYWYRQTLGQGPEFLTYFQNEAQLEKSRLLSDRFSAERPKGSFSTLEIQRTEQGDSAMYLCASSEEDMSSPLHFGNGTRLTVT.

This clone appeared a few times. The gene calls are TRBV10-2 and TRBJ2-3, with TRBD1 matching over 9 bases. The CDR3 has 14 residues. With V trimmed by 6 bases and J by 0 bases, 1 base remained unmatched. CDR1 WSHSY and CDR2 SAAADI come from the germline V gene. The CDR3 nucleotides read TGCGCCAGCAGGGGGACAGGGAGCACAGATACGCAGTATTTT. This translates into CASRGTGSTDTQYF.

The gene calls are TRBV5-8 and TRBJ2-1; D gene unclear. V lost 1 base and J 0 bases, leaving 8 bases between the germline ends. Germline V lookup: CDR1 SGHTS, CDR2 YDEGEE. This CDR3 has 15 amino acids. The CDR3 protein is CASSLPLSSYNEQFF. The CDR3 DNA is TGTGCCAGCAGCTTGCCCCTGAGCTCCTACAATGAGCAGTTCTTC.

This clone was seen a few times. Sequence at one end of the junction differs from germline and may be a read error. The chain is built from TRBV10-3 and TRBJ2-6; D perhaps matches TRBD1 (6 bases). The CDR3 spans 16 residues. Germline CDR1 ENHRY, CDR2 SYGVKD. CDR3 region: CASSYSGQSGANVLTF. The CDR3 region has the DNA TGTGCCAGCAGTTACTCTGGACAGTCTGGGGCCAACGTCCTGACTTTC.

The sample holds a few counts of this clone. A single base separates this from a much larger clone, so it may be a read error. The rearrangement joins TRBV11-1 to TRBJ1-1; D unresolved. CDR1 SGHAT and CDR2 FQDESV come from the germline V gene (reference sequence). CDR3 length equals 11 residues. The V end was cut by 1 base, the J end by 3 bases, with 0 bases between. CDR3 DNA: TGTGCCAGCAGCTTAGACACTGAAGCTTTCTTT. It encodes CASSLDTEAFF.

This clone was seen a few times. The chain employs TRBV7-8 and TRBJ1-5; maybe TRBD1 (5 bases). The germline V gene encodes CDR1 SGHVS and CDR2 FQNEAQ. CDR3 length: 17 amino acids. The germline V and J ends were trimmed by 5 bases and 0 bases, with 17 bases remaining between them. This CDR3 reads CASSPPMGGYSNQPQHF. CDR3 nucleotide sequence: TGTGCCAGCAGCCCACCCATGGGGGGGTATAGCAATCAGCCCCAGCATTTT. The full variable domain, its missing parts supplied by reference TRBV7-8 and TRBJ1-5, is GAGVSQSPRYKVAKRGQDVALRCDPISGHVSLFWYQQALGQGPEFLTYFQNEAQLDKSGLPSDRFFAERPEGSVSTLKIQRTQQEDSAVYLCASSPPMGGYSNQPQHFGDGTRLSIL.

This clone came up a few times. The chain employs TRBV5-1 and TRBJ1-6; D is unclear. The CDR3 consists of 14 residues. Germline-derived CDR1 and CDR2 are SGHRS and YFSETQ. V was cut by 0 bases and J by 9 bases, with 10 bases left in between. DNA of the CDR3: TGCGCCAGCAGCTTGGCGGGGATGGGTTCACCCCTCCACTTT. As protein: CASSLAGMGSPLHF. Based on the CDR3 plus reference TRBV5-1 and TRBJ1-6, the full variable domain is KAGVTQTPRYLIKTRGQQVTLSCSPISGHRSVSWYQQTPGQGLQFLFEYFSETQRNKGNFPGRFSGRQFSNSRSEMNVSTLELGDSALYLCASSLAGMGSPLHFGNGTRLTVT.

This clone has a single count. The gene calls are TRBV6-1 and TRBJ2-7; 9 bases agree with TRBD1. Germline V lookup: CDR1 MNHNS, CDR2 SASEGT. The length of the CDR3 is 14 residues. V lost 6 bases and J lost 0; bases outside the gene matches: 3. The CDR3 DNA is TGTGCCAGCAGGCGGGACAGGGACTCCTACGAGCAGTACTTC. It is translated as CASRRDRDSYEQYF.

The chain recombines TRBV6-6 with TRBJ1-4, with TRBD1 matching over 7 bases. The CDR3 is 12 residues long. The ends lost 4 bases at V and 8 bases at J; junction bases unmatched: 1. Germline V gene sequence: CDR1 MNHNY, CDR2 SVGAGI (reference sequence). The CDR3 nucleotides are TGTGCCAGCAGTTGGGGACAGGAAAAACTGTTTTTT. Residues: CASSWGQEKLFF.

The chain uses TRBV5-6 and TRBJ2-1; no clear D gene. This CDR3 is built from 18 residues. Germline V gene sequence: CDR1 SGHDT, CDR2 YYEEEE. Between the trimmed V and J ends, which lost 2 bases and 0 bases, there was a span of 18 bases. CDR3 in amino acids: CASSFGSLGMSSYNEQFF. For the CDR3, the DNA is TGTGCCAGCAGCTTCGGCAGTTTAGGGATGAGCTCCTACAATGAGCAGTTCTTC.

This clone showed up just a few times. V gene TRBV9 combines with J gene TRBJ2-7; possibly TRBD1 for D (5 bases). With 4 bases removed from V and 0 bases from J, the gap between germline ends came to 11 bases. Germline V CDR1 and CDR2: SGDLS, YYNGEE. The CDR3 has 14 amino acids. The DNA for the CDR3 is TGTGCCAGCAGCCTAAGGGGTACCTCCTACGAGCAGTACTTC. Its translation: CASSLRGTSYEQYF.

This clone has only a few counts. The chain has TRBV19 and TRBJ1-5; D not certain. Trimming removed 0 bases from V and 5 bases from J, with 11 bases in between. Germline assignment: CDR1 LNHDA and CDR2 SQIVND (reference sequence). The CDR3 loop spans 15 amino acids. The CDR3 DNA reads as TGTGCCAGTAGTATAGAGGGAGGGCACGATCAGCCCCAGCATTTT. Amino acid sequence: CASSIEGGHDQPQHF.

This clone showed up just a few times. The chain has TRBV7-8 and TRBJ1-1, with D maybe TRBD1 (6 bases). V was cut by 5 bases and J by 4 bases, with 17 bases left in between. CDR3 length equals 15 residues. Germline loops: CDR1 SGHVS, CDR2 FQNEAQ. The CDR3 DNA follows: TGTGCCAGCAGCCCCATTGGGGGGGCATTCACTGAAGCTTTCTTT. Its translation: CASSPIGGAFTEAFF.

This rearrangement joins TRBV20-1 to TRBJ2-2, with D possibly being TRBD2 (5 bases). In germline, CDR1 is DFQATT, CDR2 SNEGSKA (reference sequence). V dropped 6 bases and J dropped 5 bases, with 7 bases sitting between them. The CDR3 totals 11 residues. CDR3 DNA: TGCAGTGCAACTAGAACCGGGGAGCTGTTTTTT. Its protein product is CSATRTGELFF.

The gene calls are TRBV6-1 and TRBJ2-7; D is ambiguous. The CDR3 length is 14 residues. Germline CDR1 is MNHNS and CDR2 is SASEGT. V shed 1 base and J shed 0 bases, with 7 bases lying between them. The CDR3, as DNA: TGTGCCAGCAGTGAAGAAGGATTCTCCTACGAGCAGTACTTC. This gives the protein CASSEEGFSYEQYF.

The chain employs TRBV25-1 and TRBJ1-1, with D uncertain. V lost 6 bases and J lost 1, with 9 bases in between. The germline V gene has CDR1 MGHDK and CDR2 SYGVNS. This CDR3 comprises 13 residues. The CDR3 region is CASRGRRNTEAFF. The CDR3 bases are TGTGCCAGCAGAGGCCGACGGAACACTGAAGCTTTCTTT. The variable domain in full, with the rest retrieved from reference TRBV25-1 and TRBJ1-1, is EADIYQTPRYLVIGTGKKITLECSQTMGHDKMYWYQQDPGMELHLIHYSYGVNSTEKGDLSSESTVSRIRTEHFPLTLESARPSHTSQYLCASRGRRNTEAFFGQGTRLTVV.

The chain carries TRBV6-1 and TRBJ2-4; D unclear. V lost 2 bases to trimming and J lost 0 bases, with 14 bases between them. Germline V gene sequence: CDR1 MNHNS, CDR2 SASEGT. The CDR3 runs to 17 residues. DNA for the CDR3: TGTGCCAGCAGTGAATCCACATTTGGGCTAGCCAAAAACATTCAGTACTTC. Translated: CASSESTFGLAKNIQYF.

This clone was seen a handful of times. V usage is TRBV19 and J usage is TRBJ2-7; D is unclear. V lost 1 base and J 2 bases, leaving 9 bases between the germline ends. The CDR3 has 14 residues. CDR1 and CDR2 from the germline V gene are LNHDA and SQIVND (reference sequence). The CDR3 sequence is CASSIGQETYEQYF. DNA of the CDR3: TGTGCCAGTAGTATAGGGCAGGAGACCTACGAGCAGTACTTC.

This clone came up a few times. This chain connects TRBV6-5 to TRBJ1-6; D remains unclear. The CDR3 consists of 14 residues. CDR1 and CDR2 from the germline V gene are MNHEY and SVGAGI. Trimming stripped 2 bases from V and 10 bases from J, with 12 bases between. The CDR3 here is CASSYMRVQSPLHF. The CDR3, as DNA: TGTGCCAGCAGTTACATGAGGGTACAGTCACCCCTCCACTTT.

The sample holds a few counts of this clone. The chain employs TRBV9 and TRBJ1-3, with no clear D. CDR3 size: 12 residues. V dropped 4 bases and J dropped 0 bases, with 2 bases sitting between them. CDR1 and CDR2 (germline): SGDLS, YYNGEE. CDR3 DNA: TGTGCCAGCAGCCGCTCTGGAAACACCATATATTTT. Translating gives CASSRSGNTIYF.

This clone was seen a handful of times. CDR3 protein: CASSFPGLAEQETQYF. As DNA, the CDR3 is TGTGCCAGCAGTTTCCCGGGACTAGCGGAACAAGAGACCCAGTACTTC. The V call is TRBV27, the J call TRBJ2-5, with 11 bases lining up with TRBD2. The V gene end was trimmed by 3 bases and the J gene end by 2 bases; junction bases not matched to a gene: 5. Per the germline V gene, CDR1 is MNHEY and CDR2 is SMNVEV (reference sequence). The CDR3 totals 16 residues.

V gene TRBV5-4 combines with J gene TRBJ2-1; D not certain. This CDR3 spans 13 amino acids. With 5 bases removed from V and 8 bases from J, the gap between germline ends came to 14 bases. Germline CDR1 SGHNT, CDR2 YYREEE (reference sequence). The CDR3 nucleotides read TGTGCCAGCAGTTACCGTCCAAACGATGAGCAGTTCTTC. This translates into CASSYRPNDEQFF.

This clone was seen a few times. The chain uses TRBV11-2 and TRBJ2-5; unclear D gene. The CDR3 is made up of 11 amino acids. Germline lookup yields CDR1 SGHAT and CDR2 FQNNGV. Between the trimmed V and J ends, which lost 1 base and 5 bases, there was a span of 2 bases. The CDR3 loop is CASSLVETQYF. The CDR3, as DNA: TGTGCCAGCAGCTTAGTTGAGACCCAGTACTTC.

The genes are TRBV4-2 and TRBJ1-6; D not certain. Germline values: CDR1 LGHNA, CDR2 YNFKEQ. The length of the CDR3 is 15 residues. V was trimmed by 4 bases and J by 8 bases, leaving 15 bases between them. CDR3 sequence reads: CASSPPRAADSPLHF. In DNA form, the CDR3 reads TGTGCCAGCAGCCCCCCCCGGGCTGCCGATTCACCCCTCCACTTT.